Shown below are 26 T cell receptor beta chains from a single sample sequenced in a study of T cell changes during pregnancy in multiple sclerosis. The protocol was immunoSEQ multiplex PCR, while the TCRdb copy is restricted to in-frame clones and leaves out a portion. In the table there are 60,000 to 70,000 clones, roughly 89% of which are singletons. Sequencing was performed on peripheral blood, taken in the third trimester of pregnancy. The source is a female donor in good health, enrolled as a control in a pregnancy study.

The J gene is TRBJ2-3, the V gene TRBV6-4; 10 bases are shared with TRBD1. Germline loops: CDR1 MRHNA, CDR2 SNTAGT. The CDR3 contains 14 residues. J gave up 4 bases and V 6 bases, and 4 bases lay outside the gene matches. The CDR3 region has the DNA TGTGCCAGCAGCAATGGGACAGGGGCAGATACGCAGTATTTT. Protein: CASSNGTGADTQYF.

The rearrangement joins TRBV6-5 to TRBJ2-7, with unresolved D. The ends were cut back, 4 bases at V and 2 bases at J, with 12 bases in the middle. Germline V gene sequence: CDR1 MNHEY, CDR2 SVGAGI. The CDR3 sequence is 14 residues long. CDR3 amino acids: CASSSRRPTYEQYF. The CDR3 nucleotides read TGTGCCAGCAGTTCGAGGAGACCGACCTACGAGCAGTACTTC.

This clone came up a few times. The chain links TRBV6-6 to TRBJ2-3; D uncertain. CDR1 is MNHNY, CDR2 SVGAGI, per germline (reference sequence). The CDR3 contains 12 residues. V dropped 5 bases and J dropped 6 bases, with 9 bases sitting between them. The CDR3 loop is CASSLTGDTQYF. DNA for the CDR3: TGTGCCAGCAGTCTGACTGGGGATACGCAGTATTTT.

The chain is built from TRBV6-5 and TRBJ1-2, with D maybe TRBD1 (6 bases). V was clipped by 4 bases and J by 0 bases, with 12 bases between them. From germline, CDR1 is MNHEY and CDR2 SVGAGI. The CDR3 covers 15 residues. The CDR3 DNA reads as TGTGCCAGCAGTTTCCAGGGGAAAGCTAACTATGGCTACACCTTC. Its protein product is CASSFQGKANYGYTF.

The chain is built from TRBV6-1 and TRBJ2-6; 7 bases fit TRBD2. This CDR3 spans 15 amino acids. Germline lookup yields CDR1 MNHNS and CDR2 SASEGT. J lost 0 bases, V lost 6 bases, and 2 bases had no gene match. Here the CDR3 DNA reads TGTGCCAGCAGGACGGGGGGCTCTGGGGCCAACGTCCTGACTTTC. This translates into CASRTGGSGANVLTF.

The chain is built from TRBV21-1 and TRBJ1-4; TRBD1, the table's D call, lacks a check against the DNA. TRBV21-1 is assigned pseudogene status. CDR3 length: 19 amino acids. CDR3 region: CASSAVPGTGCGTNEKLFF. The DNA for the CDR3 is TGTGCCAGCAGTGCGGTTCCCGGGACAGGGTGCGGGACTAATGAAAAACTGTTTTTT.

The V call is TRBV6-5, the J call TRBJ2-2, with 7 nucleotides matching TRBD1. V was clipped by 7 bases and J by 2 bases; unmatched bases: 7. This CDR3 is built from 15 residues. Germline values: CDR1 MNHEY, CDR2 SVGAGI. The CDR3 DNA sequence: TGTGCCAGCACCCAGGGGGACCCTAACACCGGGGAGCTGTTTTTT. This translates into CASTQGDPNTGELFF.

The V call is TRBV5-1, the J call TRBJ2-2; 7 nucleotides match TRBD2. Trimming removed 0 bases from V and 4 bases from J; junction bases left unmatched: 3. The CDR3 sequence is 15 residues long. Germline loops: CDR1 SGHRS, CDR2 YFSETQ. For the CDR3, the DNA is TGCGCCAGCAGCTTGGGACTAGCTATCACCGGGGAGCTGTTTTTT. Amino acid sequence: CASSLGLAITGELFF.

This clone was recorded only once. J is TRBJ1-1 and V is TRBV6-6, with a possible D match to TRBD1 (5 bases). Germline values: CDR1 MNHNY, CDR2 SVGAGI (reference sequence). The CDR3 consists of 14 residues. Trimming removed 0 bases from V and 4 bases from J, with 9 bases in between. The CDR3 sequence: CASSYSTDITEAFF. In nucleotides, the CDR3 is TGTGCCAGCAGTTACTCGACAGACATCACTGAAGCTTTCTTT.

This chain joins TRBV29-1 and TRBJ2-1, with D possibly matching TRBD2 (5 bases). The germline gives CDR1 SQVTM, CDR2 ANQGSEA. The CDR3 sequence is 15 residues long. V shed 1 base and J shed 1 base, with 11 bases lying between them. CDR3: CSVEGVGVSYNEQFF. As DNA, the CDR3 is TGCAGCGTTGAAGGTGTGGGAGTATCCTACAATGAGCAGTTCTTC.

The chain couples TRBV6-5 to TRBJ1-5, with TRBD1 matching 7 bases. The V and J ends lost 5 bases and 5 bases, in that order; junction bases with no gene match: 6. The CDR3 length is 14 residues. Looked up from germline, CDR1 is MNHEY and CDR2 is SVGAGI. This chain's CDR3 is CASSPGTDYQPQHF. The DNA for the CDR3 is TGTGCCAGCAGTCCAGGGACAGATTATCAGCCCCAGCATTTT.

This chain connects TRBV28 to TRBJ2-7; 9 positions match TRBD1. V was clipped by 5 bases and J by 0 bases; unmatched bases: 8. Per the germline V gene, CDR1 is MDHEN and CDR2 is SYDVKM. The CDR3 is 16 amino acids. CDR3 sequence reads: CASSPPPGQGSYEQYF. CDR3 sequence (DNA): TGTGCCAGCAGTCCGCCCCCGGGACAGGGCTCCTACGAGCAGTACTTC.

In its sample, this clone was seen once. This sequence joins TRBV11-2 and TRBJ2-7; 10 bases match TRBD2. Trimming at V came to 1 base and at J to 2 bases, leaving 8 bases not matched to a gene. The CDR3 sequence is 17 residues long. The V gene's germline CDR1 is SGHAT and CDR2 FQNNGV. The CDR3 DNA reads as TGTGCCAGCAGCTTAGGGTCCAGCCTAGCGGGGGCCTACGAGCAGTACTTC. Amino acids: CASSLGSSLAGAYEQYF. Supplemented by reference TRBV11-2 and TRBJ2-7, the full variable domain reads EAGVAQSPRYKIIEKRQSVAFWCNPISGHATLYWYQQILGQGPKLLIQFQNNGVVDDSQLPKDRFSAERLKGVDSTLKIQPAKLEDSAVYLCASSLGSSLAGAYEQYFGPGTRLTVT.

This clone occurred once. V usage is TRBV18 and J usage is TRBJ2-2; D may be TRBD2 (6 bases). CDR1 is KGHSH and CDR2 is LQKENI in the germline V gene. V lost 6 bases to trimming and J lost 0 bases, with 14 bases between them. There are 16 residues in the CDR3. CDR3 bases: TGTGCCAGCTCCCCTCTATCGGGAGCGAACACCGGGGAGCTGTTTTTT. Amino acid sequence: CASSPLSGANTGELFF.

The chain joins TRBV6-4 to TRBJ2-1; a possible D gene is TRBD1 (6 bases). Germline lookup yields CDR1 MRHNA and CDR2 SNTAGT. The V end lost 5 bases, the J end lost 10 bases, and 15 bases lay between the germline ends. The CDR3 has 13 residues. This CDR3 reads CASSLHRDLEQFF. CDR3 sequence (DNA): TGTGCCAGCAGTCTCCACAGGGATTTAGAGCAGTTCTTC.

J is TRBJ2-2 and V is TRBV7-9; maybe TRBD2 (5 bases). This CDR3 region has 18 residues. Trimming removed 1 base at V and 4 bases at J, with 19 bases between. Germline lookup yields CDR1 SEHNR and CDR2 FQNEAQ (reference sequence). CDR3 bases: TGTGCCAGCAGCTTAGGGGAGTGGTCTGCCGAGGGCACCGGGGAGCTGTTTTTT. It is translated as CASSLGEWSAEGTGELFF. Combining the CDR3 with reference TRBV7-9 and TRBJ2-2 gives the whole variable domain DTGVSQNPRHKITKRGQNVTFRCDPISEHNRLYWYRQTLGQGPEFLTYFQNEAQLEKSRLLSDRFSAERPKGSFSTLEIQRTEQGDSAMYLCASSLGEWSAEGTGELFFGEGSRLTVL.

This chain's CDR3 is CASSTTGTGYSPLHF. CDR3 coding DNA: TGTGCCAGCAGTACAACCGGGACAGGGTATTCACCCCTCCACTTT. This chain uses TRBV28 with TRBJ1-6, with 9 bases fitting TRBD1. The germline gives CDR1 MDHEN, CDR2 SYDVKM. This CDR3 contains 15 residues. The junction had 7 bases not matched to a gene; V was cut back by 5 bases and J by 8 bases. Together with reference TRBV28 and TRBJ1-6, the CDR3 gives the full variable domain: DVKVTQSSRYLVKRTGEKVFLECVQDMDHENMFWYRQDPGLGLRLIYFSYDVKMKEKGDIPEGYSVSREKKERFSLILESASTNQTSMYLCASSTTGTGYSPLHFGNGTRLTVT.

The CDR3 reads CASSPGQGREKLFF. CDR3 DNA sequence: TGTGCCAGCAGTCCCGGACAGGGCCGGGAAAAACTGTTTTTT. The chain joins TRBV28 to TRBJ1-4; TRBD1 agrees at 8 bases. J was trimmed by 8 bases and V by 5 bases; bases with no gene match: 7. There are 14 residues in the CDR3. Germline CDR1 MDHEN, CDR2 SYDVKM.

To note about this clone: At one of its ends the junction is not consistent with the germline gene, which may arise from a read error. CDR3 loop: CASSPLGVNGQFF. DNA of the CDR3: TGTGCCAGCAGCCCACTCGGGGTTAATGGGCAGTTCTTC. The chain couples TRBV7-2 to TRBJ2-1; possibly TRBD2 for D (5 bases). The germline CDR1 and CDR2 sequences are SGHTA and FQGNSA. The CDR3 has 13 amino acids.

V and J are TRBV27 and TRBJ2-3; 8 bases are a match to TRBD1. The germline V gene encodes CDR1 MNHEY and CDR2 SMNVEV (reference sequence). V trimming: 6 bases; J trimming: 5 bases; junction bases outside the gene matches: 10. CDR3 size: 15 residues. CDR3 in DNA: TGTGCCAGCAGATTAGACTGGGACAGGCAAGATACGCAGTATTTT. Translating gives CASRLDWDRQDTQYF.

The chain is built from TRBV11-1 and TRBJ2-7; the match to TRBD1 covers 9 bases. Trimming at V came to 4 bases and at J to 3 bases, leaving 10 bases not matched to a gene. The CDR3 sequence is 16 residues long. Looked up from germline, CDR1 is SGHAT and CDR2 is FQDESV (reference sequence). The DNA for the CDR3 is TGTGCCAGCAGCTCCGGAGGTGGGACAGGGTACTACGAGCAGTACTTC. Translation gives CASSSGGGTGYYEQYF.

This rearrangement joins TRBV7-8 to TRBJ1-1; a weak D match, TRBD1 (5 bases). The CDR3 has 14 amino acids. Germline V gene lookup returns CDR1 SGHVS and CDR2 FQNEAQ. V dropped 1 base and J dropped 5 bases, with 11 bases sitting between them. CDR3 in amino acids: CASSLGSGGTEAFF. CDR3 sequence (DNA): TGTGCCAGCAGCTTAGGATCGGGGGGAACTGAAGCTTTCTTT.

V usage is TRBV6-1 and J usage is TRBJ2-1; D is unclear. The germline V gene encodes CDR1 MNHNS and CDR2 SASEGT. This CDR3 contains 14 residues. V shed 8 bases and J shed 3 bases, with 14 bases lying between them. In DNA, the CDR3 is TGTGCCAGCGGTGGAAGAGACTTCTACAATGAGCAGTTCTTC. Translating gives CASGGRDFYNEQFF.

The chain links TRBV6-1 to TRBJ2-5; possible D gene TRBD1, 5 bases. CDR3 size: 13 residues. The V end lost 11 bases, the J end lost 5 bases, and 18 bases lay between the germline ends. Germline CDR1 and CDR2: MNHNS and SASEGT. CDR3 amino acids: CAALQDFWETQYF. In nucleotides, the CDR3 is TGTGCCGCTTTACAGGATTTTTGGGAGACCCAGTACTTC.

As DNA, the CDR3 is TGTGCTAGTGGCCCGGGACTAGCGGGGGTACAAGAGACCCAGTACTTC. Protein sequence: CASGPGLAGVQETQYF. The gene calls are TRBV12-5 and TRBJ2-5; the match to TRBD2 covers 14 bases. V dropped 6 bases and J dropped 2; count of bases not matched to a gene: 5. Germline loops: CDR1 LGHNT, CDR2 FRNRAP. There are 16 residues in the CDR3.

The rearrangement uses TRBV27 and TRBJ1-3, with TRBD1 matching 10 bases. The ends lost 4 bases at V and 0 bases at J; junction bases unmatched: 3. The CDR3 has 16 residues. Germline CDR1 MNHEY, CDR2 SMNVEV (reference sequence). The CDR3 sequence is CASSSRDRGSGNTIYF. The DNA of the CDR3 is TGTGCCAGCAGTTCGAGGGACAGGGGCTCTGGAAACACCATATATTTT.